The 17 T cell receptor beta chains below all came from one sample that was sequenced in a study of blood T cell repertoires in COVID-19. Repertoires were generated with immunoSEQ multiplex PCR, while TCRdb's copy carries only in-frame clones and drops some. The sample records 250,000 to 300,000 clones, around 89% being singletons. What was sequenced was peripheral blood. The receptors were gathered from a woman in her thirties or forties with acute or convalescent COVID-19.

V and J are TRBV27 and TRBJ1-6, with D maybe TRBD1 (6 bases). The V end lost 3 bases, the J end lost 9 bases, and 9 bases lay between the germline ends. The CDR3 has 13 amino acids. Germline assignment: CDR1 MNHEY and CDR2 SMNVEV (reference sequence). The DNA of the CDR3 is TGTGCCAGCAGTTTGAGCAGGGGTTCACCCCTCCACTTT. It is translated as CASSLSRGSPLHF.

This chain joins TRBV12-5 and TRBJ1-1, with TRBD1 matching over 10 bases. The trim removed 3 bases at V and 6 bases at J, leaving 4 bases unmatched. In germline, CDR1 is LGHNT, CDR2 FRNRAP. The CDR3 has 14 amino acids. The CDR3 reads CASGFDRGLSEAFF. The CDR3 bases are TGTGCTAGTGGTTTTGACAGGGGGCTCTCTGAAGCTTTCTTT.

The J gene is TRBJ1-2, the V gene TRBV6-1, with D possibly matching TRBD1 (6 bases). V shed 1 base and J shed 4 bases, with 13 bases lying between them. This CDR3 has 15 residues. Germline CDR1 reads MNHNS; CDR2 reads SASEGT. The CDR3 DNA is TGTGCCAGCAGTGAAGGTTCGGGACACCTCTATGGCTACACCTTC. Encoded protein: CASSEGSGHLYGYTF.

The V call is TRBV11-1, the J call TRBJ2-4; maybe TRBD2 (5 bases). Trimming took 4 bases from V and 0 from J, leaving 13 bases between them. This CDR3 contains 16 residues. CDR1 and CDR2 (germline): SGHAT, FQDESV (reference sequence). The CDR3 sequence is CASSSGDGVAKNIQYF. CDR3 DNA: TGTGCCAGCAGCTCCGGGGATGGGGTAGCCAAAAACATTCAGTACTTC. Together with reference TRBV11-1 and TRBJ2-4, the CDR3 gives the full variable domain: EAEVAQSPRYKITEKSQAVAFWCDPISGHATLYWYRQILGQGPELLVQFQDESVVDDSQLPKDRFSAERLKGVDSTLKIQPAELGDSAMYLCASSSGDGVAKNIQYFGAGTRLSVL.

This chain connects TRBV9 to TRBJ2-5; 12 bases line up with TRBD2. The junction had 10 bases not matched to a gene; V was cut back by 0 bases and J by 4 bases. Germline V lookup: CDR1 SGDLS, CDR2 YYNGEE. This CDR3 spans 18 amino acids. CDR3 DNA: TGTGCCAGCAGCGTAGGGGCTAGCGGGGGGGCAGTAGGAGAGACCCAGTACTTC. Amino acid sequence: CASSVGASGGAVGETQYF. The variable domain in full, completed from reference TRBV9 and TRBJ2-5, reads DSGVTQTPKHLITATGQRVTLRCSPRSGDLSVYWYQQSLDQGLQFLIQYYNGEERAKGNILERFSAQQFPDLHSELNLSSLELGDSALYFCASSVGASGGAVGETQYFGPGTRLLVL.

This chain links TRBV5-1 with TRBJ2-3; 7 bases line up with TRBD2. Germline V gene sequence: CDR1 SGHRS, CDR2 YFSETQ. The CDR3 is 18 residues long. V shed 3 bases, J shed 8 bases, and the junction held 21 bases outside the gene matches. For the CDR3, the DNA is TGCGCCAGCAGCTCCCCCCTAGGTGGGGAGGGATCACACGTTACGCAGTATTTT. Residues: CASSSPLGGEGSHVTQYF. The full variable domain, in which reference TRBV5-1 and TRBJ2-3 provide the parts outside the CDR3, is KAGVTQTPRYLIKTRGQQVTLSCSPISGHRSVSWYQQTPGQGLQFLFEYFSETQRNKGNFPGRFSGRQFSNSRSEMNVSTLELGDSALYLCASSSPLGGEGSHVTQYFGPGTRLTVL.

The V and J genes are TRBV19 and TRBJ2-1, with 8 bases fitting TRBD2. V gave up 7 bases and J gave up 8 bases; unmatched junction bases: 7. The CDR3 extends over 13 amino acids. Germline lookup yields CDR1 LNHDA and CDR2 SQIVND (reference sequence). DNA of the CDR3: TGTGCCAGTACCGTCGGGGGGGGAGATGAGCAGTTCTTC. Translated: CASTVGGGDEQFF.

The chain employs TRBV12-5 and TRBJ2-2; D is undetermined. In germline, CDR1 is LGHNT, CDR2 FRNRAP. The CDR3 loop spans 14 amino acids. V lost 0 bases and J 4 bases, leaving 6 bases between the germline ends. CDR3 in amino acids: CASGLVRSTGELFF. The CDR3 DNA sequence: TGTGCTAGTGGTTTGGTGAGGAGCACCGGGGAGCTGTTTTTT.

The rearrangement joins TRBV11-2 to TRBJ1-1; TRBD1 matches at 8 bases. Germline lookup yields CDR1 SGHAT and CDR2 FQNNGV. The CDR3 sequence is 14 residues long. The V segment lost 5 bases and the J segment 4 bases; nucleotides outside the gene matches: 6. CDR3 residues: CASSLTGVGTEAFF. The DNA for the CDR3 is TGTGCCAGCAGCCTGACAGGGGTTGGCACTGAAGCTTTCTTT.

The rearrangement joins TRBV6-5 to TRBJ2-1; TRBD2 agrees at 8 bases. V gave up 9 bases and J gave up 0 bases; unmatched junction bases: 7. The CDR3 runs 15 residues. Germline lookup yields CDR1 MNHEY and CDR2 SVGAGI. The DNA for the CDR3 is TGTGCCAGTACGGGGGGGGGCAGCTCCTACAATGAGCAGTTCTTC. Its protein is CASTGGGSSYNEQFF.

The V gene is TRBV2, the J gene TRBJ2-3, with D possibly matching TRBD2 (7 bases). CDR3 size: 18 residues. Trimming removed 4 bases from V and 5 bases from J, with 25 bases in between. CDR1 is SNHLY, CDR2 FYNNEI, per germline. CDR3 DNA sequence: TGTGCCAGCAGTGTTTTAGCCGTCGCGGGGGCCGGGGGAGATACGCAGTATTTT. This sequence encodes CASSVLAVAGAGGDTQYF.

The chain carries TRBV14 and TRBJ1-6; D perhaps matches TRBD1 (5 bases). This CDR3 contains 12 residues. The V end lost 4 bases, the J end lost 15 bases, and 13 bases lay between the germline ends. Germline V gives CDR1 SGHDN, CDR2 FVKESK. CDR3 loop: CASSLSQGLLHF. For the CDR3, the DNA is TGTGCCAGCAGCCTAAGCCAGGGACTCCTCCACTTT.

The CDR3 DNA follows: TGTGCCACCAGTGATCTTCAGGGGTTCACAGATACGCAGTATTTT. Translation: CATSDLQGFTDTQYF. The rearrangement joins TRBV24-1 to TRBJ2-3; the D gene is possibly TRBD1 (6 bases). Trimming took 3 bases from V and 2 from J, leaving 11 bases between them. The CDR3 length is 15 residues. The germline V gene has CDR1 KGHDR and CDR2 SFDVKD.

The chain uses TRBV10-1 and TRBJ2-7; the D is unclear. CDR3 length: 11 residues. V was shortened by 8 bases and J by 5 bases, with 10 bases between the two germline ends. Looked up from germline, CDR1 is WNHNN and CDR2 is SYGVQD (reference sequence). CDR3 region: CASRVFDEQYV. The DNA for the CDR3 is TGCGCCAGCCGAGTCTTCGACGAGCAGTACGTC.

The chain combines TRBV27 with TRBJ1-1; D might be TRBD1 (6 bases). Germline lookup yields CDR1 MNHEY and CDR2 SMNVEV (reference sequence). Trimming shortened V by 5 bases and J by 2 bases, and 15 bases separated the two germline ends. This CDR3 spans 15 amino acids. CDR3 DNA: TGTGCCAGCAGTACCATTGGACAGTCCAACACTGAAGCTTTCTTT. It codes for CASSTIGQSNTEAFF.

The gene calls are TRBV11-2 and TRBJ2-5; 9 bases align to TRBD2. There are 14 residues in the CDR3. V gave up 1 base and J gave up 7 bases; unmatched junction bases: 4. Germline values: CDR1 SGHAT, CDR2 FQNNGV. Here the CDR3 DNA reads TGTGCCAGCAGCTTAGGACTAGCGGTCGTGACCCAGTACTTC. Its translation: CASSLGLAVVTQYF.

This chain connects TRBV6-5 to TRBJ2-3; D perhaps matches TRBD1 (5 bases). V was trimmed by 6 bases and J by 3 bases, leaving 13 bases between them. Germline V gene data show CDR1 as MNHEY and CDR2 as SVGAGI. This CDR3 region has 14 residues. The CDR3, as DNA: TGTGCCAGCAGCGAGACGCGGACAACAGATACGCAGTATTTT. Its protein is CASSETRTTDTQYF.